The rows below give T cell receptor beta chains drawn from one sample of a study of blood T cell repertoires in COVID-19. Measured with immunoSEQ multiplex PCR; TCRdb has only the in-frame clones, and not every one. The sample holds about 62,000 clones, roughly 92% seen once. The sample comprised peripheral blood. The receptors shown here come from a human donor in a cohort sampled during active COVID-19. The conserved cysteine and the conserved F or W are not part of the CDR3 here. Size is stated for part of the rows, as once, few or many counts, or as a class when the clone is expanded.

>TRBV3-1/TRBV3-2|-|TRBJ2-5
ASSQDRPLAGGLGETQY
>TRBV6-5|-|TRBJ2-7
ASSLGTSGSYEQY
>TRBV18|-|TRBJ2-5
ASSLVGAGEVETQY
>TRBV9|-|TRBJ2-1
ASSPGTSGGTEQF
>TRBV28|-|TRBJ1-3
ASSLFGTGIGNTIY
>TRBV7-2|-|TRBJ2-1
ASELWGLGNNEQF
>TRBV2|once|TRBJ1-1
ASSPGDRVNTEAF
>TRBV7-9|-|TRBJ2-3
ASSSQGSDTQY
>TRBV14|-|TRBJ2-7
ASSPGILYEQY
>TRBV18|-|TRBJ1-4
ASSPRGATNEKLF
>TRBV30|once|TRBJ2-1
AWSVSLAAYNEQF
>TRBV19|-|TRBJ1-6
ASSRTRTGNNSPLH
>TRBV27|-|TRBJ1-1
ASSLTHYSGVEAF
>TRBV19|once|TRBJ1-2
ASSMGTDQPRDGYT
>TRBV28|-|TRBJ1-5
ASSWANRGLSQPQH
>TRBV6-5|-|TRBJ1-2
ASKSREAGYT
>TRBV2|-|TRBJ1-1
ASRTRQGEEAF
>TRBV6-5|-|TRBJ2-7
ASSVRYEQY
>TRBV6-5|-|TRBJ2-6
ASSQDSSGANVLT
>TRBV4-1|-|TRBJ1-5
ASSQAGQGNNQPQH
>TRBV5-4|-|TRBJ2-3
ASSHRSGAISQSTDTQY
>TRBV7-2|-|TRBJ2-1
ASTLTPTRLASYNEQF
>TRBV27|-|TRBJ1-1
ASSWGRSTEAF
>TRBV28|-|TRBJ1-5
ASSPTGESNQPQH
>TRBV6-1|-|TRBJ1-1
ASSYIAGGDVAF
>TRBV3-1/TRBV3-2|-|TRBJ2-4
ASSQPGTSGGPSKNIQY
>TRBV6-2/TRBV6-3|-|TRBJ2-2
ASSPGLVYTGELF
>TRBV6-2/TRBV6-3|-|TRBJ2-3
ASSYFSGTTDTQY
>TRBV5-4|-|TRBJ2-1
ASSLAVAYNEQF
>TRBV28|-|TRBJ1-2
ASMTENYGYT
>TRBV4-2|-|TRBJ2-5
ASSQRGEETQY
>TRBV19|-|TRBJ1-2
ASIEFGQGGEGYT
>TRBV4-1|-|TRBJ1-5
ASSQGPWAGGGQPQH
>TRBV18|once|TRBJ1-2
ASSPGEAGYT
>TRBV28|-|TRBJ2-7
ASSGGTVSSYEQY
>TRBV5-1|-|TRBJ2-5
ASSTIRGVQETQY
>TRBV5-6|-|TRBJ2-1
ASSSPSRLAFVGHEQF
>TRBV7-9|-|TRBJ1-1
ALGSGEETEAF
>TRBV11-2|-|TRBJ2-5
ASSLVPGDQETQY
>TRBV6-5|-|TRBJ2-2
ASRAAAGELF
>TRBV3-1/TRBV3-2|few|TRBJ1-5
ASSQDRPVGRHDQPQH
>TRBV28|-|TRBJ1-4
ASSRTGEKLF
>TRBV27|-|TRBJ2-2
ASSLYNLPDNTGELF
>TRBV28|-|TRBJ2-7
ASRAYGQGIYEQY
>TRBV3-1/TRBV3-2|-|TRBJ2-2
ASSPRDSGTGELF
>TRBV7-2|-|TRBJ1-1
ASSLAGPQGAREAF
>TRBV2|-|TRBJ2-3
ASKTSGTPTDTQY